These 16 T cell receptor beta chains share one sample of origin, sequenced in a study of T cells after yellow fever vaccination (dated 2019 in TCRdb). The treatment or condition label for this specimen denotes: live attenuated yellow fever vaccine strain. The library came from 5' RACE. The run used an Illumina NovaSeq 6000. The public sequencing data were trimmed at Q25 with fastp and processed into clonotypes with MiXCR by TCRdb, which kept only in-frame beta chains. Rows are unified per CDR3 protein, each entry keeping the most common DNA and genes. This sample holds over 300,000 distinct CDR3 sequences; 3.6% were observed only once. The ten largest clones represent roughly a quarter of the sample. The sequencing used PBMCs, collected on the day of the yellow fever booster vaccination. The origin of the receptors is a man younger than 35 who received the YFV17D yellow fever vaccine.

This clonotype was counted between two and nine times. V gene TRBV6-5 combines with J gene TRBJ2-2, with 10 bases identical to TRBD1. Germline-derived CDR1 and CDR2 are MNHEY and SVGAGI. The CDR3 contains 17 residues. J lost 6 bases, V lost 4 bases, and 11 bases had no gene match. The CDR3 DNA reads TGTGCCAGCAGTTTCGGGACAGGGACAGGGGATCCCGGGGAGCTGTTTTTT. This codes for CASSFGTGTGDPGELFF.

There are a few counts of this clonotype. The J gene is TRBJ1-4, the V gene TRBV12-3 or TRBV12-4; D may be TRBD1 (6 bases). V lost 6 bases and J 8 bases, leaving 13 bases between the germline ends. CDR3 length equals 13 residues. CDR3 loop: CASSPGQREKLFF. As DNA, the CDR3 is TGTGCCAGCAGCCCAGGACAGCGAGAAAAACTGTTTTTT.

The J gene is TRBJ1-4, the V gene TRBV24-1; D gene unclear. V was shortened by 2 bases and J by 6 bases, with 15 bases between the two germline ends. CDR1 is KGHDR, CDR2 SFDVKD, per germline. The CDR3 is 16 residues long. The CDR3 region has the DNA TGTGCCACCAGTGATTCGAAGAGGGAGGGAGATGAAAAACTGTTTTTT. This encodes CATSDSKREGDEKLFF.

The rearrangement uses TRBV25-1 and TRBJ1-5; D possibly corresponds to TRBD1 (5 bases). Germline CDR1 is MGHDK and CDR2 is SYGVNS. V was cut by 3 bases and J by 6 bases, with 12 bases left in between. The CDR3 loop spans 14 amino acids. The CDR3 reads CASSEVGVAQPQHF. CDR3 in DNA: TGTGCCAGCAGTGAGGTGGGGGTGGCTCAGCCCCAGCATTTT.

In this sample, this clonotype turned up a few times. The rearrangement links TRBV9 to TRBJ2-3; 8 positions agree with TRBD2. J lost 1 base, V lost 4 bases, and 8 bases had no gene match. Germline-derived CDR1 and CDR2 are SGDLS and YYNGEE. The CDR3 is made up of 16 amino acids. In DNA form, the CDR3 reads TGTGCCAGCAGCCTCCGGACTAGCAGGGGCACAGATACGCAGTATTTT. Residues: CASSLRTSRGTDTQYF.

This clonotype was detected many times. The V and J genes are TRBV15 and TRBJ2-5; possible D gene TRBD2, 5 bases. The V gene's germline CDR1 is LNHNV and CDR2 YYDKDF (reference sequence). V was clipped by 0 bases and J by 5 bases, with 13 bases between them. The CDR3 runs to 15 residues. CDR3 amino acids: CATSRDSAGGETQYF. CDR3 nucleotide sequence: TGTGCCACCAGCAGAGATTCTGCGGGTGGGGAGACCCAGTACTTC.

This clonotype was counted ten times or more. V is TRBV3-1 and J is TRBJ2-7; D is perhaps TRBD2 (5 bases). The CDR3 loop spans 15 amino acids. The germline gives CDR1 LGHDT, CDR2 YNNKEL (reference sequence). Trimming took 4 bases from V and 4 from J, leaving 17 bases between them. The CDR3 sequence is CASSPDSSPSYEQYF. The CDR3 DNA follows: TGTGCCAGCAGCCCGGACTCCTCCCCATCTTACGAGCAGTACTTC.

This clonotype has a handful of counts. V is TRBV2 and J is TRBJ2-1; D may correspond to TRBD1 or TRBD2 (6 bases each). Germline lookup yields CDR1 SNHLY and CDR2 FYNNEI. There are 18 residues in the CDR3. Trimming removed 8 bases from V and 2 bases from J, with 25 bases in between. CDR3 sequence (DNA): TGTGCCAGCCGAAAGGGGGGACCCCAACTTCGCGCCTACAATGAGCAGTTCTTC. Translation: CASRKGGPQLRAYNEQFF.

This clonotype is deemed medium-sized. V is TRBV4-3 and J is TRBJ2-1; 12 bases map to TRBD2. Germline values: CDR1 LGHNA, CDR2 YSLEER. With V trimmed by 0 bases and J by 4 bases, 1 base remained unmatched. The CDR3 covers 16 residues. The CDR3 nucleotides are TGCGCCAGCAGCCAAGAAACTAGCGGGGGGTACAATGAGCAGTTCTTC. This encodes CASSQETSGGYNEQFF.

This clonotype was seen a handful of times. This chain connects TRBV6-5 to TRBJ1-2, with TRBD1 as a possible D gene (5 bases). This CDR3 comprises 14 residues. V was trimmed by 6 bases and J by 3 bases, leaving 14 bases between them. CDR1 and CDR2 (germline): MNHEY, SVGAGI. The CDR3: CASRLTGGDYGYTF. As DNA, the CDR3 is TGTGCCAGCAGGTTGACGGGGGGAGACTATGGCTACACCTTC.

This clonotype has a count of ten or more. Here the CDR3 reads CSVVPGEPLPEQYV. The CDR3 nucleotides are TGCAGCGTTGTGCCGGGGGAGCCTCTCCCCGAGCAGTACGTC. V gene TRBV29-1 combines with J gene TRBJ2-7; D possibly corresponds to TRBD2 (6 bases). Germline assignment: CDR1 SQVTM and CDR2 ANQGSEA. The ends were cut back, 4 bases at V and 6 bases at J, with 19 bases in the middle. CDR3 length: 14 residues.

This clonotype was detected a few times. This chain uses TRBV10-3 with TRBJ2-4, with TRBD1 as a possible D gene (6 bases). The CDR3 consists of 13 residues. Looked up from germline, CDR1 is ENHRY and CDR2 is SYGVKD. V was shortened by 3 bases and J by 4 bases, with 7 bases between the two germline ends. The CDR3 bases are TGTGCCATCAGTGAACAGGGTAAAAACATTCAGTACTTC. As protein: CAISEQGKNIQYF.

The chain carries TRBV29-1 and TRBJ2-7, with TRBD1 identical over 9 bases. The CDR3 spans 15 residues. Losses at the gene ends were 4 bases for V and 3 bases for J; bases not matched to a gene: 10. Germline V lookup: CDR1 SQVTM, CDR2 ANQGSEA. The CDR3 here is CSVVLDRGEFYEQYF. The CDR3 DNA sequence: TGCAGCGTTGTCCTAGACAGGGGGGAGTTCTACGAGCAGTACTTC.

This clonotype has at least ten counts. The V gene is TRBV20-1, the J gene TRBJ2-7; D call uncertain. Germline V lookup: CDR1 DFQATT, CDR2 SNEGSKA (reference sequence). The CDR3 sequence is 12 residues long. V lost 0 bases and J lost 3, with 6 bases in between. CDR3 in amino acids: CSARDSIYEQYV. Written as DNA, the CDR3 is TGCAGTGCTAGAGATTCTATCTACGAGCAGTACGTC.

This clonotype was counted only a few times. The chain has TRBV20-1 and TRBJ1-5; 7 bases fit TRBD1. The ends lost 0 bases at V and 6 bases at J; junction bases unmatched: 14. This CDR3 has 17 amino acids. The V gene's germline CDR1 is DFQATT and CDR2 SNEGSKA (reference sequence). The CDR3 reads CSARDLLLTGSGQPQHF. The CDR3 bases are TGCAGTGCTAGAGACCTACTACTGACAGGGTCGGGTCAGCCCCAGCATTTT.

This clonotype came up many times. The gene calls are TRBV5-6 and TRBJ2-7; D not resolved. The germline V gene has CDR1 SGHDT and CDR2 YYEEEE. CDR3 size: 14 residues. V was cut by 0 bases and J by 3 bases, with 10 bases left in between. Here the CDR3 DNA reads TGTGCCAGCAGCTTGGCCACCAGTTTCTACGAGCAGTACGTC. Translation: CASSLATSFYEQYV.